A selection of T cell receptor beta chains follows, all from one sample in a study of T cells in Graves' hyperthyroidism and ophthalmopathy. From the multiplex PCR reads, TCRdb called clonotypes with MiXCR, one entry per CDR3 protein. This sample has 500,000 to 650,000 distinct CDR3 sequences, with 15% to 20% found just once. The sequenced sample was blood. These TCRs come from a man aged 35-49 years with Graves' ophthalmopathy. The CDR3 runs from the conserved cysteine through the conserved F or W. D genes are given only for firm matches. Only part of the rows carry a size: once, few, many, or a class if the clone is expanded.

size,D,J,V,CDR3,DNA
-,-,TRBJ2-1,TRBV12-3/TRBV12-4,CASRFGGVDYNEQFF,TGTGCCAGCAGGTTCGGGGGAGTAGATTACAATGAGCAGTTCTTC
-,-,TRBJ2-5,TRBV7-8,CASSLANSPTGETQYF,TGTGCCAGCAGCTTAGCGAACAGCCCTACAGGGGAGACCCAGTACTTC
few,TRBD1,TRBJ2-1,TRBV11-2,CAGTRGGQYNEQFF,TGTGCCGGCACCCGAGGGGGCCAATACAATGAGCAGTTCTTC
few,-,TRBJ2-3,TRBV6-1,CASSEAYQSGPSTDTQYF,TGTGCCAGCAGTGAAGCGTACCAGAGCGGGCCTAGCACAGATACGCAGTATTTT
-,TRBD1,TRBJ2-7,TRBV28,CASSGPTGGDLGYEQYF,TGTGCCAGCAGTGGTCCAACAGGGGGCGACTTGGGCTACGAGCAGTACTTC
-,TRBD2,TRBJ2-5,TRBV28,CASSLDSGTSGFYQYF,TGTGCCAGCAGTTTAGATTCGGGGACTAGCGGGTTCTACCAGTACTTC
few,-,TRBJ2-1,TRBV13,CASSHPTESNEQFF,TGTGCCAGCAGCCACCCGACAGAATCCAATGAGCAGTTCTTC
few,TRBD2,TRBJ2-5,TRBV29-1,CSVGTSGRVGETQYF,TGCAGCGTAGGGACTAGCGGGAGAGTCGGAGAGACCCAGTACTTC
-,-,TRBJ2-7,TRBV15,CATSRDRQRYEQYF,TGTGCCACCAGCAGAGATCGGCAGCGCTACGAGCAGTACTTC
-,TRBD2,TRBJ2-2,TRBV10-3,CAISSGANTGELFF,TGTGCCATCAGTAGCGGGGCGAACACCGGGGAGCTGTTTTTT
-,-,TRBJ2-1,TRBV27,CASSVDPGTTSSYNEQFF,TGTGCCAGCAGTGTCGACCCCGGGACGACAAGCTCCTACAATGAGCAGTTCTTC
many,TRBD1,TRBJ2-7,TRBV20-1,CSARKTGTGSHEQYF,TGCAGTGCTAGGAAGACCGGGACAGGGAGCCACGAGCAGTACTTC
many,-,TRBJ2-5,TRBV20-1,CSAQSLGGQETQYF,TGCAGTGCTCAAAGCCTAGGGGGCCAAGAGACCCAGTACTTC